This TCR beta chain was observed in a study of T cell responses to AZD1222 COVID-19 vaccine. Study observations and caveats: In a largely white British group with more females than males, clonal diversity was possibly underestimated.

Note on this clone: Its antigen is unknown.

Germline lookup yields CDR1 MGHDK and CDR2 SYGVNS. CDR3 size: 14 residues. V was clipped by 9 bases and J by 8 bases; unmatched bases: 11. Data came from immunoSEQ multiplex PCR; TCRdb stores just in-frame clones and leaves some out. The table lists 190,000 or so clones, 85% to 90% of them singletons. The chain employs TRBV25-1 and TRBJ2-1, with 9 bases identical to TRBD1. The sample was peripheral blood, taken 28 days after the second AZD1222 dose. This clonotype was obtained from an adult who received the AZD1222 COVID-19 vaccine. The CDR3 protein is CASGEGQGYDEQFF. CDR3 nucleotides: TGTGCCAGTGGAGAGGGACAGGGATACGATGAGCAGTTCTTC.